These 7 T cell receptor beta chains share one sample of origin, sequenced in a study of blood T cell repertoires in COVID-19. Measured with immunoSEQ multiplex PCR; TCRdb has only the in-frame clones, and not every one. The sample lists fewer than 200,000 clones, around nine tenths occurring once. Sequencing was performed on peripheral blood. These receptor sequences come from a man aged 40-49 years with active or convalescent COVID-19.

There are a few counts of this clone. This sequence joins TRBV5-1 and TRBJ2-3; tentatively, D is TRBD1 (5 bases). Trimming cost V 0 bases and J 6 bases, with 8 bases left between them. This CDR3 spans 13 amino acids. The V gene's germline CDR1 is SGHRS and CDR2 YFSETQ. In DNA, the CDR3 is TGCGCCAGCAGCTTGGGGGGCGCCGATACGCAGTATTTT. As protein: CASSLGGADTQYF.

The V and J genes are TRBV28 and TRBJ1-1, with D uncertain. The V end was cut by 3 bases, the J end by 10 bases, with 15 bases between. Per germline, CDR1 MDHEN and CDR2 SYDVKM. CDR3 size: 13 residues. CDR3 loop: CASSFSGGLGAFF. In DNA form, the CDR3 reads TGTGCCAGCAGTTTTTCGGGAGGACTGGGAGCTTTCTTT. Using reference TRBV28 and TRBJ1-1 for the parts outside the CDR3, the full variable domain is DVKVTQSSRYLVKRTGEKVFLECVQDMDHENMFWYRQDPGLGLRLIYFSYDVKMKEKGDIPEGYSVSREKKERFSLILESASTNQTSMYLCASSFSGGLGAFFGQGTRLTVV.

The chain joins TRBV6-5 to TRBJ1-1; possibly TRBD1 for D (5 bases). The germline V gene has CDR1 MNHEY and CDR2 SVGAGI. The CDR3 runs 15 residues. V shed 3 bases and J shed 0 bases, with 11 bases lying between them. Here the CDR3 reads CASSYNAGMNTEAFF. As DNA, the CDR3 is TGTGCCAGCAGTTATAATGCAGGGATGAACACTGAAGCTTTCTTT.

The chain joins TRBV7-3 to TRBJ1-1; D gene ambiguous. From germline, CDR1 is SGHTA and CDR2 FQGTGA. The germline V and J ends were trimmed by 6 bases and 0 bases, with 8 bases remaining between them. This CDR3 spans 13 amino acids. CDR3 sequence (DNA): TGTGCCAGCAGGTTCAGTGTGAACACTGAAGCTTTCTTT. It yields the protein CASRFSVNTEAFF.

The rearrangement joins TRBV28 to TRBJ1-5, with 8 positions matching TRBD1. This CDR3 has 15 residues. The V segment lost 3 bases and the J segment 6 bases; nucleotides outside the gene matches: 7. Germline V gene sequence: CDR1 MDHEN, CDR2 SYDVKM. The CDR3 region is CASSLAGGLAQPQHF. In DNA form, the CDR3 reads TGTGCCAGCAGTTTGGCAGGGGGCCTCGCTCAGCCCCAGCATTTT.

The chain recombines TRBV9 with TRBJ2-2; 7 bases align to TRBD2. This CDR3 has 14 residues. Trimming removed 3 bases from V and 6 bases from J; junction bases left unmatched: 5. CDR1 is SGDLS and CDR2 is YYNGEE in the germline V gene. The CDR3 DNA follows: TGTGCCAGCAGCGGCGGGGGATCAGCCGGGGAGCTGTTTTTT. Translated, it gives CASSGGGSAGELFF.

V and J are TRBV28 and TRBJ1-2; D may be TRBD1 (6 bases). Germline V lookup: CDR1 MDHEN, CDR2 SYDVKM. Deletions cut 3 bases from V and 3 bases from J, with 11 bases between. This CDR3 is built from 14 residues. The CDR3 DNA reads TGTGCCAGCAGTTTCCAAGGGGGGGACTATGGCTACACCTTC. Amino acid sequence: CASSFQGGDYGYTF.